This T cell receptor beta chain is drawn from a study of T cell repertoires in cytomegalovirus infection. For the study at large: Matching HLA type and CMV infection were both indicated by public TCR beta signatures.

Trimming left V 4 bases short and J 4 bases short, with 16 bases between. The germline CDR1 and CDR2 sequences are SGHDN and FVKESK. The CDR3 is 15 residues long. TCRdb called the reads again in MiXCR, with one record for every CDR3 protein. Of roughly 920,000 distinct CDR3 sequences in the sample, roughly 30% were seen once. Comments on this clonotype: Its specificity is unknown.

The receptor was isolated from a human donor in good health (CMV status not recorded). Some clones in this sample may be carry-over from other donors' samples. Sequenced here: cultured CD8+ T cells from PBMCs, sampled from culture after CMV antigen stimulation. This chain links TRBV14 with TRBJ1-1; TRBD1 is a possible D gene (5 bases). CDR3 nucleotides: TGTGCCAGCAGCCCTTGGGGGGAGCGTATCACTGAAGCTTTCTTT. It encodes CASSPWGERITEAFF.